Below are 16 T cell receptor beta chains sequenced from a single sample in a study of T cell changes during pregnancy in multiple sclerosis. The method was immunoSEQ multiplex PCR; TCRdb's version includes in-frame clones alone and lacks a portion of them. The table lists 38,000 or so clones, about 92% of them singletons. The sample was CD8+ T cells from peripheral blood mononuclear cells, taken in the first trimester of pregnancy. The source of these receptors is a female donor with multiple sclerosis, enrolled in a pregnancy study.

The rearrangement uses TRBV4-1 and TRBJ2-5, with D tentatively TRBD1 (6 bases). V lost 1 base to trimming and J lost 3 bases, with 21 bases between them. The CDR3 is 18 residues long. Germline-derived CDR1 and CDR2 are MGHRA and YSYEKL. The CDR3 region is CASSQVVATGRKKETQYF. The CDR3, as DNA: TGCGCCAGCAGCCAAGTAGTTGCGACAGGAAGAAAAAAAGAGACCCAGTACTTC.

This clone has only one observation. The V and J genes are TRBV6-5 and TRBJ2-3; tentative D call: TRBD1 (6 bases). CDR3 length: 14 residues. Germline assignment: CDR1 MNHEY and CDR2 SVGAGI. V was shortened by 8 bases and J by 1 base, with 13 bases between the two germline ends. The CDR3 sequence is CASGLGAGTDTQYF. CDR3 DNA: TGTGCCAGCGGGTTGGGGGCTGGCACAGATACGCAGTATTTT.

The CDR3 coding sequence is TGTGCCAGCAGCTTAGTCGGCGGGGGGGCCTCGGGCACCGGGGAGCTGTTTTTT. Translated, it gives CASSLVGGGASGTGELFF. The chain links TRBV7-9 to TRBJ2-2; 9 positions match TRBD2. Losses at the gene ends were 1 base for V and 4 bases for J; bases not matched to a gene: 10. This CDR3 comprises 18 residues. CDR1 and CDR2 from the germline V gene are SEHNR and FQNEAQ (reference sequence).

The chain uses TRBV4-2 and TRBJ2-7; possibly TRBD1 for D (6 bases). V was pared by 0 bases and J by 4 bases, with 7 bases between. The CDR3 has 13 residues. Germline CDR1 and CDR2: LGHNA and YNFKEQ. The CDR3 protein is CASSQETGYEQYF. CDR3 coding DNA: TGTGCCAGCAGCCAAGAGACAGGTTACGAGCAGTACTTC.

This clone was picked up one time. The chain employs TRBV29-1 and TRBJ1-2; TRBD1 aligns across 7 bases. J gave up 8 bases and V 2 bases, and 8 bases lay outside the gene matches. The length of the CDR3 is 13 residues. From germline, CDR1 is SQVTM and CDR2 ANQGSEA. The CDR3 loop reads CSVERDSPGGYTF. For the CDR3, the DNA is TGCAGCGTTGAACGGGACAGCCCGGGAGGCTACACCTTC.

This rearrangement joins TRBV5-1 to TRBJ2-1, with 10 bases lining up with TRBD2. This CDR3 region has 15 residues. Germline lookup yields CDR1 SGHRS and CDR2 YFSETQ. V shed 6 bases, J shed 2 bases, and the junction held 5 bases outside the gene matches. CDR3 sequence: CASTFGLAAYNEQFF. CDR3 nucleotide sequence: TGCGCCAGCACCTTCGGACTAGCGGCCTACAATGAGCAGTTCTTC.

This clone was observed once. This chain connects TRBV9 to TRBJ2-1; 8 bases agree with TRBD1. With 2 bases clipped from V and 10 bases from J, the junction kept 5 bases outside the gene matches. Germline CDR1 SGDLS, CDR2 YYNGEE. This CDR3 is 13 amino acids long. CDR3 nucleotides: TGTGCCAGCAGCGTGCCAGGGGGCGACGAGCAGTTCTTC. It is translated as CASSVPGGDEQFF.

A few counts support this clone. V and J are TRBV27 and TRBJ1-1; possible D gene TRBD1, 5 bases. CDR3 length: 13 amino acids. Trimming removed 2 bases at V and 6 bases at J, with 10 bases between. The germline V gene has CDR1 MNHEY and CDR2 SMNVEV (reference sequence). This chain's CDR3 is CASSLQGEAEAFF. For the CDR3, the DNA is TGTGCCAGCAGTTTACAAGGGGAGGCTGAAGCTTTCTTT.

In nucleotides, the CDR3 is TGTGCCAGCAGTTTATGGGAGAGTTCACCCCTCCACTTT. This gives the protein CASSLWESSPLHF. This rearrangement joins TRBV27 to TRBJ1-6; D gene unclear. Per germline, CDR1 MNHEY and CDR2 SMNVEV (reference sequence). V was trimmed by 1 base and J by 9 bases, leaving 7 bases between them. The CDR3 consists of 13 residues.

The chain links TRBV9 to TRBJ1-2; D not resolved. Germline CDR1 and CDR2: SGDLS and YYNGEE. The CDR3 runs 14 residues. V was shortened by 3 bases and J by 4 bases, with 13 bases between the two germline ends. CDR3 loop: CASSADAPSYGYTF. The DNA for the CDR3 is TGTGCCAGCAGCGCAGATGCACCTTCCTATGGCTACACCTTC.

V usage is TRBV29-1 and J usage is TRBJ2-3, with D maybe TRBD2 (7 bases). The germline V gene has CDR1 SQVTM and CDR2 ANQGSEA. The CDR3 is 17 residues long. V lost 2 bases to trimming and J lost 0 bases, with 18 bases between them. The CDR3: CSVEWRGLTSSTDTQYF. Written as DNA, the CDR3 is TGCAGCGTTGAATGGCGGGGGCTCACGTCTAGCACAGATACGCAGTATTTT.

V and J are TRBV19 and TRBJ1-2; 11 nucleotides line up with TRBD1. In germline, CDR1 is LNHDA, CDR2 SQIVND (reference sequence). This CDR3 is built from 15 residues. Unmatched junction bases numbered 2, after V lost 3 bases and J lost 2 bases. In DNA form, the CDR3 reads TGTGCCAGTAGTATTTGGACAGGGGGCAACTATGGCTACACCTTC. It encodes CASSIWTGGNYGYTF.

The V gene is TRBV4-1, the J gene TRBJ1-2; 9 bases align to TRBD1. The V and J ends lost 0 bases and 2 bases, in that order; junction bases with no gene match: 1. From germline, CDR1 is MGHRA and CDR2 YSYEKL. CDR3 length: 15 amino acids. The CDR3 loop reads CASSQEGQGNYGYTF. CDR3 in DNA: TGCGCCAGCAGCCAAGAGGGACAGGGCAACTATGGCTACACCTTC.

The chain has TRBV7-3 and TRBJ1-2; 8 bases align to TRBD1. Trimming at V came to 2 bases and at J to 8 bases, leaving 10 bases not matched to a gene. CDR3 length: 15 amino acids. The germline V gene has CDR1 SGHTA and CDR2 FQGTGA. For the CDR3, the DNA is TGTGCCAGCAGCTTACCCCAGACAGGGGTTGAGGGCTACACCTTC. As protein: CASSLPQTGVEGYTF.

The chain recombines TRBV7-6 with TRBJ2-7; 9 bases line up with TRBD1. This CDR3 is 16 amino acids long. The V gene end was trimmed by 2 bases and the J gene end by 3 bases; junction bases not matched to a gene: 8. Germline loops: CDR1 SGHVS, CDR2 FNYEAQ. CDR3: CASSLSGGDRVYEQYF. The CDR3 nucleotides are TGTGCCAGCAGCTTATCTGGGGGGGACAGGGTCTACGAGCAGTACTTC.

The CDR3 region is CASSFEGLVYNEQFF. For the CDR3, the DNA is TGTGCCAGCAGCTTCGAGGGTCTCGTCTACAATGAGCAGTTCTTC. V is TRBV7-9 and J is TRBJ2-1, with a tentative D call TRBD2 (5 bases). The CDR3 has 15 residues. The germline V gene encodes CDR1 SEHNR and CDR2 FQNEAQ (reference sequence). V lost 3 bases and J 3 bases, leaving 12 bases between the germline ends.